Here is one T cell receptor (beta chain) with its context. What it recognizes is unknown. This sample was taken from a study of ipilimumab plus nivolumab after autologous stem cell transplantation. About the study: The myeloma group: high-risk transplant-naive, or relapse within 3 years after first autologous transplant.

This table comes from immunoSEQ multiplex PCR, and its TCRdb copy is limited to in-frame clones, with some not included. The table shows over 10,000 clones, with more than 60% occurring only once. Findings and caveats of the study: TCR repertoire, Treg phenotype and gut microbiota reportedly support more study of this approach.

Starting 14 to 28 days after autologous transplant, ipilimumab 1 mg/kg was given. Dosing: nivolumab 3 mg/kg IV, weeks 1, 4, 7, 10, then every two weeks to week 26. Trimming cost V 1 base and J 1 base, with 8 bases left between them. The V gene's germline CDR1 is SGHRS and CDR2 YFSETQ. The CDR3 spans 14 residues. The chain carries TRBV5-1 and TRBJ1-1; D ambiguous. The sample here was PBMCs, taken in a trial of ipilimumab plus nivolumab as post-transplant consolidation. This sequence was found in a male donor with multiple myeloma. CDR3 protein: CASSLSAENTEAFF. The CDR3 DNA follows: TGCGCCAGCAGCTTGTCGGCGGAGAACACTGAAGCTTTCTTT.